The rows below give T cell receptor beta chains drawn from one sample of a study of T-cell reconstitution after alpha-beta-depleted transplantation in children. TCRdb ran MiXCR on the PCR reads and lists one entry per CDR3 protein. The sample consists of approximately 420,000 distinct CDR3 sequences, 11% of them appearing once. The sample consisted of PBMCs from the stem cell graft donor, taken from the stem cell graft. The receptors were gathered from a human donor who donated a stem cell graft to a child with acute myeloid leukemia. Both conserved end residues are part of each CDR3. The D gene is left open where the match is weak. Rows may omit the clone size; those that give it use once, few, many or a size class.

d_gene	v_gene	abundance	j_gene	CDR3nt	CDR3aa
NA	TRBV23-1	many	TRBJ1-4	TGCGCCAAAGATGAAAAACTGTTTTTT	CAKDEKLFF
NA	TRBV6-2/TRBV6-3	few	TRBJ2-1	TGTGCCAGCAGTGTTCGATCCGCCGGATACAATGAGCAGTTCTTC	CASSVRSAGYNEQFF
NA	TRBV10-3	few	TRBJ2-1	TGTGCCATTAGGGGGACCCCCTACAATGAGCAGTTCTTC	CAIRGTPYNEQFF
NA	TRBV6-1	few	TRBJ2-5	TGTGCCAGCAGGACCGGGGTCCGGGGAGAGACCCAGTACTTC	CASRTGVRGETQYF
TRBD2	TRBV12-3/TRBV12-4	few	TRBJ2-3	TGTGCCAGCAACCCCCGACTAGCGGGGGGGCTTAGCACAGATACGCAGTATTTT	CASNPRLAGGLSTDTQYF
NA	TRBV20-1	NA	TRBJ2-7	TGCAGTGCTAGAGTAGGGAGGTACGAGCAGTACTTC	CSARVGRYEQYF
TRBD1	TRBV20-1	NA	TRBJ1-2	TGCAGTGCTGGCTTTGGACAGGTCGTCTATGGCTACACCTTC	CSAGFGQVVYGYTF
TRBD1	TRBV18	NA	TRBJ2-2	TGTGCCAGCTCACCATCAGGACAGGCCGGGGAGCTGTTTTTT	CASSPSGQAGELFF
TRBD1	TRBV29-1	few	TRBJ1-2	TGCAGCGTTGAGGGACAGACGGGGGGCTACACCTTC	CSVEGQTGGYTF
TRBD1	TRBV15	few	TRBJ1-5	TGTGCCACCAGTCCGGGGAGGGGGCTTCAGCCCCAGCATTTT	CATSPGRGLQPQHF
TRBD1	TRBV4-2	few	TRBJ2-3	TGTGCCAGCAGCCCCTCCCGGGACAGCGAATCCACAGATACGCAGTATTTT	CASSPSRDSESTDTQYF
TRBD2	TRBV29-1	NA	TRBJ2-3	TGCAGCGTTGAAGCCGGGACTAGCGGGAGAACGCAGTATTTT	CSVEAGTSGRTQYF
TRBD2	TRBV20-1	few	TRBJ2-5	TGCAGTGCCGGGTCACCGGGACTAGCGGGGGGGTCAGAGACCCAGTACTTC	CSAGSPGLAGGSETQYF
NA	TRBV20-1	NA	TRBJ2-2	TGCAGTGCTCCCCAGGAAGGGAACACCGGGGAGCTGTTTTTT	CSAPQEGNTGELFF
TRBD1	TRBV19	few	TRBJ2-4	TGTGCCAGTAGTTCGGACAGGGCAGGGGGTCTAGCCAAAAACATTCAGTACTTC	CASSSDRAGGLAKNIQYF
NA	TRBV4-1	few	TRBJ2-7	TGCGCCAGCAGCCAGATGGGAGAGGGGAGCGAGCAGTACTTC	CASSQMGEGSEQYF
TRBD1	TRBV30	NA	TRBJ1-5	TGTGCCTGGGATGACCAGAGGGGGCAACGCAATCAGCCCCAGCATTTT	CAWDDQRGQRNQPQHF
TRBD2	TRBV20-1	few	TRBJ2-1	TGCAGTGCTAGCGGTAGCGGGACATACAATGAGCAGTTCTTC	CSASGSGTYNEQFF